This record concerns one T cell receptor beta chain sequence. Produced via immunoSEQ multiplex PCR; TCRdb's table is partial and in-frame only. The data hold 250,000 or so clones, with 80% to 85% observed a single time. Recovered participants had two consecutive negative NP/OP PCR tests, healthcare professional clearance, or symptom resolution. This entry is derived from a study of blood T cell repertoires in COVID-19. Deletions cut 2 bases from V and 10 bases from J, with 19 bases between. Germline CDR1 and CDR2: SGHDT and YYEEEE. CDR3 length equals 15 residues. The rearrangement uses TRBV5-6 and TRBJ1-5; D ambiguous. Specimen: PBMCs or T cells enriched from blood (not recorded which). This clonotype was sampled from a man aged 50-60 years who had recovered from COVID-19. CDR3 region: CASSFGSSSISPQHF. The CDR3 DNA follows: TGTGCCAGCAGCTTCGGGAGTTCTTCAATCAGCCCCCAGCATTTT.